These 11 T cell receptor beta chains originate from one sample sequenced in a study of T cells after yellow fever vaccination. TCRdb re-called the 5' RACE reads through MiXCR, storing one row per CDR3 protein. The sample carries about 300,000 distinct CDR3 sequences, approximately 3.9% recorded once. The sample consisted of PBMCs, taken 5 days after the yellow fever booster vaccination. The receptor source for this set is a man aged 18 to 29 who received the YFV17D yellow fever vaccine.

This clonotype showed up just a few times. CDR3: CASGYRGNSPLHF. CDR3 coding DNA: TGTGCCAGCGGATACAGGGGAAATTCACCCCTCCACTTT. The chain couples TRBV6-5 to TRBJ1-6; 7 bases are a match to TRBD1. CDR3 length: 13 residues. V shed 8 bases and J 7 bases; nucleotides not matched to a gene: 5. The V gene's germline CDR1 is MNHEY and CDR2 SVGAGI.

Turning to this clonotype: A much larger clone differs from this one at a single base, so this may be a read error. V gene TRBV6-6 combines with J gene TRBJ2-7, with TRBD2 matching over 8 bases. V lost 6 bases and J lost 3; bases outside the gene matches: 7. The germline V gene encodes CDR1 MNHNY and CDR2 SVGAGI (reference sequence). The CDR3 runs to 14 residues. CDR3 sequence: CASRTTAGDYEQYF. As DNA, the CDR3 is TGTGCCAGCAGAACTACAGCGGGAGACTACGAGCAGTACTTC.

The chain uses TRBV20-1 and TRBJ1-2, with D perhaps TRBD1 (6 bases). Trimming took off 0 bases at V and 4 bases at J, with 18 bases between the two ends. The CDR3 covers 16 residues. The germline gives CDR1 DFQATT, CDR2 SNEGSKA (reference sequence). CDR3 in DNA: TGCAGTGCTAGAGATCAGTACAGGGAGGTCCGCTATGGCTACACCTTC. This encodes CSARDQYREVRYGYTF.

The chain joins TRBV10-3 to TRBJ1-5, with D possibly TRBD1 on 5 matching bases. The length of the CDR3 is 14 residues. V lost 5 bases and J 3 bases, leaving 11 bases between the germline ends. CDR1 ENHRY and CDR2 SYGVKD come from the germline V gene. The CDR3 DNA is TGTGCCATCAGTCATTCGGGGCTCAATCAGCCCCAGCATTTT. Its translation is CAISHSGLNQPQHF.

This clonotype was seen at least ten times. This chain uses TRBV5-5 with TRBJ1-4; D is uncertain. Germline V gene data show CDR1 as SGHKS and CDR2 as YYEKEE (reference sequence). V was shortened by 0 bases and J by 8 bases, with 2 bases between the two germline ends. The CDR3 is 11 residues long. CDR3 sequence reads: CASSLVEKLFF. DNA for the CDR3: TGTGCCAGCAGCTTGGTCGAAAAACTGTTTTTT.

The J gene is TRBJ2-7, the V gene TRBV18, with D hard to call. V lost 6 bases, J lost 3 bases, and 12 bases lay in between. CDR3 length: 13 residues. Germline-derived CDR1 and CDR2 are KGHSH and LQKENI. DNA for the CDR3: TGTGCCAGCTCGCCGTTCGGCGACTACGAGCAGTACGTC. Protein: CASSPFGDYEQYV.

The table lists this clonotype with many counts. The gene calls are TRBV5-6 and TRBJ2-5, with 8 bases lining up with TRBD1. The CDR3 contains 13 residues. The germline CDR1 and CDR2 sequences are SGHDT and YYEEEE. V dropped 6 bases and J dropped 4; count of bases not matched to a gene: 5. CDR3 region: CASNNDRGETQYF. CDR3 coding DNA: TGTGCCAGCAACAATGACAGGGGAGAGACCCAGTACTTC.

This clonotype was picked up a small number of times. This sequence joins TRBV5-1 and TRBJ2-5; 10 bases align to TRBD1. From germline, CDR1 is SGHRS and CDR2 YFSETQ. The CDR3 consists of 15 residues. Trimming at V came to 4 bases and at J to 0 bases, leaving 3 bases not matched to a gene. In nucleotides, the CDR3 is TGCGCCAGCAGCGTGGGACAGGGGTACCAAGAGACCCAGTACTTC. Translating gives CASSVGQGYQETQYF.

This clonotype was counted at least ten times. The rearrangement joins TRBV15 to TRBJ2-7; the match to TRBD1 covers 7 bases. The CDR3 has 16 residues. Germline V gene data show CDR1 as LNHNV and CDR2 as YYDKDF (reference sequence). V shed 3 bases and J 2 bases; nucleotides not matched to a gene: 10. In DNA, the CDR3 is TGTGCCACCAGCAGCGGCGGCCAGGGGGTTACCTACGAGCAGTACTTC. It specifies CATSSGGQGVTYEQYF.

This clonotype has a handful of counts. The rearrangement uses TRBV24-1 and TRBJ2-3; D perhaps matches TRBD1 (6 bases). CDR1 and CDR2 from the germline V gene are KGHDR and SFDVKD. The ends were cut back, 4 bases at V and 7 bases at J, with 14 bases in the middle. This CDR3 has 14 amino acids. The CDR3 sequence: CATSDRGYSNTQYF. The CDR3 bases are TGTGCCACCAGTGACAGGGGCTACTCGAATACGCAGTATTTT.

This clonotype was detected a few times. The V call is TRBV28, the J call TRBJ2-7; D tentatively fits TRBD1 or TRBD2 (5 bases each). The CDR3 length is 15 residues. Looked up from germline, CDR1 is MDHEN and CDR2 is SYDVKM. V dropped 2 bases and J dropped 1 base, with 12 bases sitting between them. The CDR3 region is CASSLNRRGSYEQYF. The CDR3 DNA reads TGTGCCAGCAGTTTAAACAGGCGAGGGTCCTACGAGCAGTACTTC.